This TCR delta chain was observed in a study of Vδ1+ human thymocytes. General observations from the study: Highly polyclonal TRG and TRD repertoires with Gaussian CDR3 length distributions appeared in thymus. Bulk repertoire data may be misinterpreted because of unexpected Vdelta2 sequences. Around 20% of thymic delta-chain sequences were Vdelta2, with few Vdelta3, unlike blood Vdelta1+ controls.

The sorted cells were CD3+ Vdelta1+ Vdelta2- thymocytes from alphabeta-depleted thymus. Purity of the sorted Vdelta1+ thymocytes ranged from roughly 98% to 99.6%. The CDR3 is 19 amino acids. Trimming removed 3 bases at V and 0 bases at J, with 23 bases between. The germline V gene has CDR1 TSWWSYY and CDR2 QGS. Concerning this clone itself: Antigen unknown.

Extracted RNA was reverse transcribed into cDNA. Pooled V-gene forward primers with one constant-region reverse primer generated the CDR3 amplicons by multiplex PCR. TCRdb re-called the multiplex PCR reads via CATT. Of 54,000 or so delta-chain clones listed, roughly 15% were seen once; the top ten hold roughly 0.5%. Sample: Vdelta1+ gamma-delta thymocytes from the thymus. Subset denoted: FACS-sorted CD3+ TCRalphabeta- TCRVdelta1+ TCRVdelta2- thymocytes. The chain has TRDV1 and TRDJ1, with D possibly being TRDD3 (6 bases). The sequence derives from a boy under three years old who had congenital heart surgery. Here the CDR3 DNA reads TGTGCTCTTGGGGAGCGTTCTACTGAGTGGGGGCCTCACACCGATAAACTCATCTTT. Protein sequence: CALGERSTEWGPHTDKLIF.